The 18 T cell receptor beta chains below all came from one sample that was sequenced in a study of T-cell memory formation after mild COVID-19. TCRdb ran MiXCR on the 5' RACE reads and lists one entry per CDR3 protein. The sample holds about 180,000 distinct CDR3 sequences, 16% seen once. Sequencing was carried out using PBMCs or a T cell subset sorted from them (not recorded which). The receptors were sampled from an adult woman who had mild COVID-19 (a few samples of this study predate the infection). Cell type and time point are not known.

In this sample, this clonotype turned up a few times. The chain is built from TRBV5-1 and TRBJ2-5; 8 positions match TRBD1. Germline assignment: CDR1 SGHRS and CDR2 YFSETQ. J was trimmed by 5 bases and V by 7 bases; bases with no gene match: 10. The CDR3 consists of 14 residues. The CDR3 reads CASGPGTGLETQYF. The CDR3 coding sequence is TGCGCCAGCGGACCCGGGACAGGTTTGGAGACCCAGTACTTC.

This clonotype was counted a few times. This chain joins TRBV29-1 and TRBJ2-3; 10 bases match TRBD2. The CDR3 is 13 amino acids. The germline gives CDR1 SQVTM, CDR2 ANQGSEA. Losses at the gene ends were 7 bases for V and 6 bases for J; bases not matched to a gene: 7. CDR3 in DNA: TGCAGCGCTGAGCGGGGGGGCGCCGATACGCAGTATTTT. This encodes CSAERGGADTQYF.

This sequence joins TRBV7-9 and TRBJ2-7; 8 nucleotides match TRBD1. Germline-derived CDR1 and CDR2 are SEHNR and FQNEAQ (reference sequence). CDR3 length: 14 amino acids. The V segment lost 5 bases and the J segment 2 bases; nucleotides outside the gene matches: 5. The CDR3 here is CASSEGQATYEQYF. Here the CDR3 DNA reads TGTGCCAGCAGCGAGGGACAGGCCACCTACGAGCAGTACTTC.

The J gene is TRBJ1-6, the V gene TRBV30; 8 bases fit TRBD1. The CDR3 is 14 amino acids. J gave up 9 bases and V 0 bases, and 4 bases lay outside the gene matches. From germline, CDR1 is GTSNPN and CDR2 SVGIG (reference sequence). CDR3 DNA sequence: TGTGCCTGGAGTGTAACAGGGGGGAGTTCACCCCTCCACTTT. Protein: CAWSVTGGSSPLHF. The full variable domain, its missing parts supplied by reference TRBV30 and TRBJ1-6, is SQTIHQWPATLVQPVGSPLSLECTVEGTSNPNLYWYRQAAGRGLQLLFYSVGIGQISSEVPQNLSASRPQDRQFILSSKKLLLSDSGFYLCAWSVTGGSSPLHFGNGTRLTVT.

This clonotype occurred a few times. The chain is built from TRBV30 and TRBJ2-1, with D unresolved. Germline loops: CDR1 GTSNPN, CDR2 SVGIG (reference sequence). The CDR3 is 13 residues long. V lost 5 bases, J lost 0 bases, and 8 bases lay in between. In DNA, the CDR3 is TGTGCCTGGGGGCGCGGCTCCTACAATGAGCAGTTCTTC. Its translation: CAWGRGSYNEQFF.

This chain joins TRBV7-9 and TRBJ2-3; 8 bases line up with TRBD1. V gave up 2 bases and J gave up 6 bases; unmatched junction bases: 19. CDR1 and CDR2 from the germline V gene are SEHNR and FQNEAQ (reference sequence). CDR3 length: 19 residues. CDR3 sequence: CASSLLSRGTGPDTDTQYF. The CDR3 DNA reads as TGTGCCAGCAGCTTACTCAGCCGAGGGACAGGACCCGACACGGATACGCAGTATTTT.

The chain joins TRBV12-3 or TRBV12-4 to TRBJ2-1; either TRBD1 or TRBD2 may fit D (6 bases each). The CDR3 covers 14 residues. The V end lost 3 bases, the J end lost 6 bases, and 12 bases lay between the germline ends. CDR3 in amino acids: CASSFRGPFNEQFF. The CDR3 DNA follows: TGTGCCAGCAGTTTTCGGGGGCCCTTCAATGAGCAGTTCTTC.

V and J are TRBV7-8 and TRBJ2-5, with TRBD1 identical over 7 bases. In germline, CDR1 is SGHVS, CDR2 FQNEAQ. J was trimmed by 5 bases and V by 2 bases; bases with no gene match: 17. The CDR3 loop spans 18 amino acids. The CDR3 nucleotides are TGTGCCAGCAGCTTAAATAGGCATCCGACAGGGTTGGCGGAGACCCAGTACTTC. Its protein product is CASSLNRHPTGLAETQYF.

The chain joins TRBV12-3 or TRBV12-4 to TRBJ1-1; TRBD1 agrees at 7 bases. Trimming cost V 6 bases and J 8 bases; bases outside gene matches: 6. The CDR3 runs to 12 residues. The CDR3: CASSTGQPEAFF. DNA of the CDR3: TGTGCCAGCAGCACGGGACAGCCGGAAGCTTTCTTT.

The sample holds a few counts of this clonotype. The CDR3: CASSFVGGEQYF. Written as DNA, the CDR3 is TGCGCCAGCAGCTTTGTAGGCGGCGAGCAGTACTTC. V gene TRBV5-1 combines with J gene TRBJ2-7; unclear D gene. Germline V gives CDR1 SGHRS, CDR2 YFSETQ. The CDR3 is 12 amino acids. Between the trimmed V and J ends, which lost 2 bases and 6 bases, there was a span of 9 bases. The complete variable domain, with remaining parts taken from reference TRBV5-1 and TRBJ2-7, reads KAGVTQTPRYLIKTRGQQVTLSCSPISGHRSVSWYQQTPGQGLQFLFEYFSETQRNKGNFPGRFSGRQFSNSRSEMNVSTLELGDSALYLCASSFVGGEQYFGPGTRLTVT.

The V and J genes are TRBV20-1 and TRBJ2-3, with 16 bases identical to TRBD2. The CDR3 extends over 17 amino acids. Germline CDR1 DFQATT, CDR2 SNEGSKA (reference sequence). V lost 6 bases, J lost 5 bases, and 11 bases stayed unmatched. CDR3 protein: CSALGTSGRARIDTQYF. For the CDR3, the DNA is TGCAGTGCCCTTGGGACTAGCGGGAGGGCCAGGATAGATACGCAGTATTTT.

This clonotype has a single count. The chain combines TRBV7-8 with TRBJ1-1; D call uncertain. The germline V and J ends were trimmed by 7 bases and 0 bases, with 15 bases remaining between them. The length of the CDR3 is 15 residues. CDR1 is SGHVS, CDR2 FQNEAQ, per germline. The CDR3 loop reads CASTGGAVMNTEAFF. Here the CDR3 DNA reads TGTGCCAGCACGGGTGGAGCGGTAATGAACACTGAAGCTTTCTTT. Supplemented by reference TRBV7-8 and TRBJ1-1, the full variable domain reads GAGVSQSPRYKVAKRGQDVALRCDPISGHVSLFWYQQALGQGPEFLTYFQNEAQLDKSGLPSDRFFAERPEGSVSTLKIQRTQQEDSAVYLCASTGGAVMNTEAFFGQGTRLTVV.

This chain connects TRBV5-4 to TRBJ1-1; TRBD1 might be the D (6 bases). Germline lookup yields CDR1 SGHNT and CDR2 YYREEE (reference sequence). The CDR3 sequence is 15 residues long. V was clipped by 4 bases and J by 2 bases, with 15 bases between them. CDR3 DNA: TGTGCCAGCAGCGTGCCCGGGACATCTAACACTGAAGCTTTCTTT. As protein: CASSVPGTSNTEAFF.

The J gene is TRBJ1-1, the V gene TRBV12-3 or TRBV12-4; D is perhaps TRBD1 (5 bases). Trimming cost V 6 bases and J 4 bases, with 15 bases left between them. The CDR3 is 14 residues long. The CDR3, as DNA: TGTGCCAGCAGGAGGGACCACCGCTCCACTGAAGCTTTCTTT. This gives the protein CASRRDHRSTEAFF.

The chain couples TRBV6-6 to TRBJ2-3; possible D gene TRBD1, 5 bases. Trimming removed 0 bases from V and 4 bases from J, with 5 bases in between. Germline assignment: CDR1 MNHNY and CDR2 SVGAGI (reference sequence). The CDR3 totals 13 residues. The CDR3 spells CASSYSRADTQYF. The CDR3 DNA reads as TGTGCCAGCAGTTACTCCAGGGCAGATACGCAGTATTTT.

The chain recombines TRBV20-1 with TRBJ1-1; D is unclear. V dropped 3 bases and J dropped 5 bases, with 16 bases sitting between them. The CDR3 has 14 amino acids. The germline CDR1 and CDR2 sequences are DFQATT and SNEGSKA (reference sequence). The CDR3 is CSASHDRLRTEAFF. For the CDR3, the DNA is TGCAGTGCTAGTCACGACCGGTTACGGACTGAAGCTTTCTTT.

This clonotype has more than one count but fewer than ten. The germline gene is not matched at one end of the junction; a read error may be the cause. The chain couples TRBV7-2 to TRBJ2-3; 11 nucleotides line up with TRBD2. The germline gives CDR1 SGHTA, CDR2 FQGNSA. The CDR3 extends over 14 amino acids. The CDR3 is CASSLAGGRDTQYF. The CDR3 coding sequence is TGTGCCAGCAGCCTAGCGGGGGGTAGAGATACGCAGTATTTT.

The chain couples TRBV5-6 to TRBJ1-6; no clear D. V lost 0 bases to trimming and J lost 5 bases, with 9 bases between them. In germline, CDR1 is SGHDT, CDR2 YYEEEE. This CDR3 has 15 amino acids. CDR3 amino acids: CASSLVGRNNSPLHF. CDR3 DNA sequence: TGTGCCAGCAGCTTGGTGGGCAGGAATAATTCACCCCTCCACTTT. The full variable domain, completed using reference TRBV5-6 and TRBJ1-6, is DAGVTQSPTHLIKTRGQQVTLRCSPKSGHDTVSWYQQALGQGPQFIFQYYEEEERQRGNFPDRFSGHQFPNYSSELNVNALLLGDSALYLCASSLVGRNNSPLHFGNGTRLTVT.